Listed below are T cell receptor beta chains from one sample, sequenced in a study of T cell repertoires in cytomegalovirus infection. These receptors' targets are unknown. TCRdb ran MiXCR on the reads and lists one entry per CDR3 protein. Among roughly 920,000 distinct CDR3 sequences listed, less than 40% were seen once. This specimen consisted of cultured CD8+ T cells from PBMCs, obtained from culture after CMV antigen stimulation. The origin of the receptors is a human donor in good health (CMV status not recorded). Some clones in this sample may be carry-over from other donors' samples. CDR3s include the opening cysteine and the closing phenylalanine or tryptophan. Fields, in order: CDR3 protein, CDR3 DNA, V gene, J gene, D gene, clone size. The D gene is left open where the match is weak. Only part of the rows carry a size: once, few, many, or a class if the clone is expanded.

CDR3 protein: CASGTPGSNQPQHF
CDR3 DNA: TGTGCCAGCGGGACACCCGGTAGCAATCAGCCCCAGCATTTT
V gene: TRBV6-1
J gene: TRBJ1-5
D gene: NA
clone size: few

CDR3 protein: CASSYSTYLSSYNEQFF
CDR3 DNA: TGTGCCAGCAGTTACTCCACATATCTGAGCTCCTACAATGAGCAGTTCTTC
V gene: TRBV6-5
J gene: TRBJ2-1
D gene: NA
clone size: many

CDR3 protein: CASSERGQGSLNTEAFF
CDR3 DNA: TGCGCCAGCAGTGAGAGGGGACAGGGGAGTTTGAACACTGAAGCTTTCTTT
V gene: TRBV10-2
J gene: TRBJ1-1
D gene: TRBD1
clone size: NA

CDR3 protein: CASSQGLASADTQYF
CDR3 DNA: TGTGCCAGCAGCCAAGGCCTAGCTAGCGCAGATACGCAGTATTTT
V gene: TRBV3-1
J gene: TRBJ2-3
D gene: NA
clone size: few

CDR3 protein: CASSRYPYMAETEKLDGYTF
CDR3 DNA: TGTGCCAGCAGCCGCTACCCATATATGGCCGAGACAGAGAAGTTGGATGGCTACACCTTC
V gene: TRBV7-8
J gene: TRBJ1-2
D gene: NA
clone size: NA

CDR3 protein: CASARDRGRNEQFF
CDR3 DNA: TGTGCCAGCGCTCGGGACAGGGGGCGGAATGAGCAGTTCTTC
V gene: TRBV2
J gene: TRBJ2-1
D gene: TRBD1
clone size: few

CDR3 protein: CASSATPGQGRYGYTF
CDR3 DNA: TGTGCCAGCAGTGCCACCCCGGGACAGGGGAGGTATGGCTACACCTTC
V gene: TRBV2
J gene: TRBJ1-2
D gene: TRBD1
clone size: few

CDR3 protein: CASSLAGGEEKLFF
CDR3 DNA: TGTGCCAGCAGCTTAGCAGGGGGCGAGGAAAAACTGTTTTTT
V gene: TRBV7-6
J gene: TRBJ1-4
D gene: TRBD1
clone size: many

CDR3 protein: CVSSQRGQPTGELFF
CDR3 DNA: TGTGTCAGCAGCCAAAGGGGGCAGCCCACCGGGGAGCTGTTTTTT
V gene: TRBV28
J gene: TRBJ2-2
D gene: TRBD1
clone size: NA

CDR3 protein: CATSRDGSPGETQYF
CDR3 DNA: TGTGCCACCAGCAGAGATGGATCCCCGGGAGAGACCCAGTACTTC
V gene: TRBV15
J gene: TRBJ2-5
D gene: NA
clone size: few

CDR3 protein: CASSFGTSRDNEQFF
CDR3 DNA: TGTGCCAGCAGCTTCGGGACTAGTCGGGACAATGAGCAGTTCTTC
V gene: TRBV7-8
J gene: TRBJ2-1
D gene: TRBD2
clone size: many

CDR3 protein: CASSGSGTNQPQHF
CDR3 DNA: TGTGCCAGCAGCGGTAGCGGGACCAATCAGCCCCAGCATTTT
V gene: TRBV5-6
J gene: TRBJ1-5
D gene: NA
clone size: NA

CDR3 protein: CASNHPWDTEAFF
CDR3 DNA: TGTGCCAGCAACCACCCCTGGGACACTGAAGCTTTCTTT
V gene: TRBV7-9
J gene: TRBJ1-1
D gene: NA
clone size: few

CDR3 protein: CASSQVPATYEQYF
CDR3 DNA: TGCGCCAGCAGCCAAGTCCCGGCCACCTACGAGCAGTACTTC
V gene: TRBV4-1
J gene: TRBJ2-7
D gene: NA
clone size: NA

CDR3 protein: CASSSFPGQGSNQPQHF
CDR3 DNA: TGTGCCAGCAGTTCCTTTCCGGGACAGGGTAGCAATCAGCCCCAGCATTTT
V gene: TRBV27
J gene: TRBJ1-5
D gene: TRBD1
clone size: NA

CDR3 protein: CASSLSTGVGNTIYF
CDR3 DNA: TGTGCCAGCAGTTTATCGACAGGGGTCGGAAACACCATATATTTT
V gene: TRBV27
J gene: TRBJ1-3
D gene: TRBD1
clone size: few

CDR3 protein: CASSFTGTGDYGYTF
CDR3 DNA: TGTGCCAGCAGTTTTACCGGGACAGGGGACTATGGCTACACCTTC
V gene: TRBV11-2
J gene: TRBJ1-2
D gene: TRBD1
clone size: few

CDR3 protein: CAIQGTLNTEAFF
CDR3 DNA: TGTGCCATCCAGGGGACTTTAAACACTGAAGCTTTCTTT
V gene: TRBV12-3/TRBV12-4
J gene: TRBJ1-1
D gene: NA
clone size: NA

CDR3 protein: CASSFEGATGGELFF
CDR3 DNA: TGTGCCAGCAGCTTCGAGGGGGCAACGGGCGGGGAGCTGTTTTTT
V gene: TRBV13
J gene: TRBJ2-2
D gene: TRBD1
clone size: few

CDR3 protein: CASSYSYRRNTEAFF
CDR3 DNA: TGTGCCAGCAGTTACTCATACCGTCGGAACACTGAAGCTTTCTTT
V gene: TRBV6-6
J gene: TRBJ1-1
D gene: NA
clone size: few

CDR3 protein: CASSSPLEGTDYGYTF
CDR3 DNA: TGTGCCAGCAGCTCCCCCCTAGAAGGGACGGACTATGGCTACACCTTC
V gene: TRBV7-8
J gene: TRBJ1-2
D gene: NA
clone size: many

CDR3 protein: CSARDRELQNTEAFF
CDR3 DNA: TGCAGTGCTAGGGACAGGGAATTACAGAACACTGAAGCTTTCTTT
V gene: TRBV20-1
J gene: TRBJ1-1
D gene: TRBD1
clone size: NA

CDR3 protein: CASSENVRGAETQYF
CDR3 DNA: TGTGCCAGTAGTGAAAATGTCAGGGGCGCGGAGACCCAGTACTTC
V gene: TRBV19
J gene: TRBJ2-5
D gene: NA
clone size: NA

CDR3 protein: CASSWAQGRRNRETQYF
CDR3 DNA: TGTGCCAGCAGTTGGGCTCAGGGGCGTAGAAATAGGGAGACCCAGTACTTC
V gene: TRBV27
J gene: TRBJ2-5
D gene: NA
clone size: few

CDR3 protein: CASSVEDVMNTEAFF
CDR3 DNA: TGTGCCAGCAGCGTAGAGGACGTAATGAACACTGAAGCTTTCTTT
V gene: TRBV9
J gene: TRBJ1-1
D gene: NA
clone size: NA

CDR3 protein: CASSLPDRPLNTGELFF
CDR3 DNA: TGTGCCAGCAGCCTCCCCGACAGACCATTGAACACCGGGGAGCTGTTTTTT
V gene: TRBV14
J gene: TRBJ2-2
D gene: NA
clone size: NA

CDR3 protein: CASSLAVGNEQFF
CDR3 DNA: TGTGCCAGCAGCTTAGCGGTGGGGAATGAGCAGTTCTTC
V gene: TRBV7-6
J gene: TRBJ2-1
D gene: NA
clone size: many

CDR3 protein: CAISEYRTEAFF
CDR3 DNA: TGTGCCATCAGTGAGTACCGCACTGAAGCTTTCTTT
V gene: TRBV10-3
J gene: TRBJ1-1
D gene: NA
clone size: few

CDR3 protein: CAISARGEFYNSPLHF
CDR3 DNA: TGTGCCATCAGTGCGAGAGGGGAATTCTATAATTCACCCCTCCACTTT
V gene: TRBV10-3
J gene: TRBJ1-6
D gene: NA
clone size: NA

CDR3 protein: CASSQLSGDPVDTQYF
CDR3 DNA: TGTGCCAGCAGCCAACTCTCAGGGGATCCGGTAGATACGCAGTATTTT
V gene: TRBV14
J gene: TRBJ2-3
D gene: NA
clone size: NA

CDR3 protein: CASSLKWDPVRSSGANVLTF
CDR3 DNA: TGTGCCAGCAGCCTAAAGTGGGACCCTGTTCGGTCCTCTGGGGCCAACGTCCTGACTTTC
V gene: TRBV7-9
J gene: TRBJ2-6
D gene: NA
clone size: NA

CDR3 protein: CATKNRGLLATDTQYF
CDR3 DNA: TGTGCCACAAAGAACAGGGGGCTGCTAGCAACAGATACGCAGTATTTT
V gene: TRBV27
J gene: TRBJ2-3
D gene: TRBD1
clone size: few

CDR3 protein: CSARETGPPSTDTQYF
CDR3 DNA: TGCAGTGCTAGAGAAACCGGACCCCCTAGCACAGATACGCAGTATTTT
V gene: TRBV20-1
J gene: TRBJ2-3
D gene: NA
clone size: NA

CDR3 protein: CASSQDYGVYPPDTQYF
CDR3 DNA: TGCGCCAGCAGCCAAGATTACGGTGTCTACCCTCCAGATACGCAGTATTTT
V gene: TRBV4-1
J gene: TRBJ2-3
D gene: NA
clone size: many

CDR3 protein: CASGLVIGQPQHF
CDR3 DNA: TGTGCTAGTGGTTTGGTAATTGGGCAGCCCCAGCATTTT
V gene: TRBV12-5
J gene: TRBJ1-5
D gene: NA
clone size: NA